Listed here are 21 T cell receptor beta chains from one sample, sequenced in a study of T cell responses to AZD1222 COVID-19 vaccine (TCRdb year 2021). The meaning of the sample's time point label: baseline before first vaccination. The receptor library was made with the immunoSEQ multiplex PCR assay. TCRdb carries this immuneACCESS record with in-frame sequences only. Its versions omit some clonotypes, under half of them owing to an unresolved V gene in the studies checked, with the rest unexplained. For this sample there are 60,000 to 70,000 clones; roughly four fifths appear just once. The biggest ten clones account for around 5.4% of the sample. The sequenced sample was peripheral blood, obtained on day 0 of AZD1222 vaccination. The receptors derive from an adult in good health.

The chain couples TRBV27 to TRBJ1-5, with a weak D call TRBD1 (5 bases). V lost 0 bases and J 5 bases, leaving 11 bases between the germline ends. This CDR3 is 15 amino acids long. Germline V CDR1 and CDR2: MNHEY, SMNVEV (reference sequence). The CDR3 nucleotides are TGTGCCAGCAGTTTATCGTTCGGGGCGCATCAGCCCCAGCATTTT. Its protein is CASSLSFGAHQPQHF.

In its sample, this clone was seen once. This chain uses TRBV3-1 (or the pseudogene TRBV3-2) with TRBJ1-5, with D unclear. The length of the CDR3 is 13 residues. Trimming shortened V by 0 bases and J by 3 bases, and 3 bases separated the two germline ends. In germline, CDR1 is LGHDT, CDR2 YNNKEL (reference sequence). The CDR3 reads CASSQDNNQPQHF. The CDR3 bases are TGTGCCAGCAGCCAAGACAACAATCAGCCCCAGCATTTT.

V is TRBV19 and J is TRBJ2-1; the D gene is possibly TRBD1 (7 bases). Between the trimmed V and J ends, which lost 7 bases and 6 bases, there was a span of 19 bases. CDR3 length: 15 residues. Germline lookup yields CDR1 LNHDA and CDR2 SQIVND (reference sequence). For the CDR3, the DNA is TGTGCCAGTACCCTCGGGTCAGGGGGAGGCAATGAGCAGTTCTTC. Translating gives CASTLGSGGGNEQFF.

The V call is TRBV5-1, the J call TRBJ2-1, with TRBD1 as a possible D gene (6 bases). Per germline, CDR1 SGHRS and CDR2 YFSETQ. This CDR3 region has 16 residues. V was clipped by 0 bases and J by 0 bases, with 10 bases between them. CDR3 in DNA: TGCGCCAGCAGCTTGGGCGTACAGGGCTCCTACAATGAGCAGTTCTTC. It codes for CASSLGVQGSYNEQFF.

The CDR3 DNA is TGCGCCAGTTACATGACAGCCTCCAATTCACCCCTCCACTTT. Translating gives CASYMTASNSPLHF. The rearrangement joins TRBV5-1 to TRBJ1-6; TRBD1 is a possible D gene (5 bases). The CDR3 is 14 amino acids. CDR1 and CDR2 from the germline V gene are SGHRS and YFSETQ. V was clipped by 8 bases and J by 7 bases, with 16 bases between them.

V and J are TRBV5-5 and TRBJ2-7, with TRBD1 matching over 7 bases. The V and J ends lost 0 bases and 4 bases, in that order; junction bases with no gene match: 4. This CDR3 comprises 14 residues. Looked up from germline, CDR1 is SGHKS and CDR2 is YYEKEE (reference sequence). The CDR3 bases are TGTGCCAGCAGCTTGGAGGGACAGCGATACGAGCAGTACTTC. Protein sequence: CASSLEGQRYEQYF.

The V gene is TRBV7-8, the J gene TRBJ2-7; the match to TRBD1 covers 7 bases. V trimming: 5 bases; J trimming: 3 bases; junction bases outside the gene matches: 4. CDR1 and CDR2 from the germline V gene are SGHVS and FQNEAQ. The CDR3 is 13 residues long. The CDR3 coding sequence is TGTGCCAGCAGCCGGACAGGCCTCTACGAGCAGTACTTC. Protein: CASSRTGLYEQYF.

This rearrangement joins TRBV18 to TRBJ1-5; 9 nucleotides agree with TRBD1. Germline values: CDR1 KGHSH, CDR2 LQKENI. The CDR3 consists of 14 residues. V lost 5 bases to trimming and J lost 4 bases; unmatched junction nucleotides: 3. The DNA for the CDR3 is TGTGCCAGCTCAACCGGGACAGGGAATCAGCCCCAGCATTTT. Its translation is CASSTGTGNQPQHF.

This chain uses TRBV7-2 with TRBJ1-2, with a tentative D call TRBD1 (5 bases). V was clipped by 3 bases and J by 4 bases, with 15 bases between them. This CDR3 spans 15 amino acids. Germline CDR1 reads SGHTA; CDR2 reads FQGNSA. In DNA, the CDR3 is TGTGCCAGCAGCTTTGGGACCACGGCATCCTATGGCTACACCTTC. Translated, it gives CASSFGTTASYGYTF.

V usage is TRBV7-3 and J usage is TRBJ2-3; a possible D gene is TRBD1 (5 bases). Per germline, CDR1 SGHTA and CDR2 FQGTGA. V lost 5 bases and J lost 1, with 10 bases in between. The CDR3 extends over 14 amino acids. The CDR3 sequence: CASSTKQGTDTQYF. The CDR3, as DNA: TGTGCCAGCAGCACCAAACAGGGCACAGATACGCAGTATTTT.

The chain combines TRBV2 with TRBJ2-2; no definite D call. V lost 6 bases, J lost 4 bases, and 9 bases lay in between. Germline CDR1 and CDR2: SNHLY and FYNNEI. This CDR3 region has 13 residues. This chain's CDR3 is CASRVALTGELFF. In DNA form, the CDR3 reads TGTGCCAGCAGAGTAGCCCTCACCGGGGAGCTGTTTTTT.

This rearrangement joins TRBV2 to TRBJ1-5; possibly TRBD1 for D (6 bases). V was clipped by 4 bases and J by 2 bases, with 12 bases between them. Germline assignment: CDR1 SNHLY and CDR2 FYNNEI. The CDR3 consists of 15 residues. CDR3: CASSVAGVGNQPQHF. DNA of the CDR3: TGTGCCAGCAGTGTTGCAGGGGTGGGCAATCAGCCCCAGCATTTT.

This clone has a single count. J is TRBJ2-5 and V is TRBV2; D not resolved. Germline CDR1 reads SNHLY; CDR2 reads FYNNEI. V gave up 1 base and J gave up 9 bases, with 9 bases separating them. The CDR3 contains 12 residues. CDR3 sequence: CASSEGLSSQYF. CDR3 DNA sequence: TGTGCCAGCAGTGAAGGATTGAGCTCCCAGTACTTC.

This clone was seen a few times. V gene TRBV27 combines with J gene TRBJ2-3; D unresolved. The CDR3 sequence is 11 residues long. The germline V and J ends were trimmed by 5 bases and 2 bases, with 2 bases remaining between them. Germline V gives CDR1 MNHEY, CDR2 SMNVEV (reference sequence). CDR3 sequence (DNA): TGTGCCAGCAGTGCCACAGATACGCAGTATTTT. It specifies CASSATDTQYF.

The genes are TRBV5-4 and TRBJ1-1, with D possibly being TRBD1 (5 bases). This CDR3 region has 12 residues. Germline V gene data show CDR1 as SGHNT and CDR2 as YYREEE (reference sequence). The V end was cut by 2 bases, the J end by 9 bases, with 11 bases between. The CDR3 bases are TGTGCCAGCAGCTTAGAGACAGATAAAGCTTTCTTT. Encoded protein: CASSLETDKAFF.

This clone has just a few counts. This chain uses TRBV27 with TRBJ2-7, with D perhaps TRBD1 (5 bases). CDR1 and CDR2 (germline): MNHEY, SMNVEV (reference sequence). This CDR3 comprises 16 residues. Trimming removed 3 bases from V and 4 bases from J, with 19 bases in between. CDR3 nucleotides: TGTGCCAGCAGTTTTTCTTCTCCAGGGATCGGTTACGAGCAGTACTTC. Protein: CASSFSSPGIGYEQYF.

This clone was detected only once. The chain recombines TRBV3-1 (or the pseudogene TRBV3-2) with TRBJ1-6; D is unresolved. Germline V gene data show CDR1 as LGHDT and CDR2 as YNNKEL (reference sequence). The CDR3 consists of 16 residues. Between the trimmed V and J ends, which lost 0 bases and 2 bases, there was a span of 8 bases. CDR3 in DNA: TGTGCCAGCAGCCAAGATTTAGGCGCCTATAATTCACCCCTCCACTTT. Protein sequence: CASSQDLGAYNSPLHF.

This chain joins TRBV6-1 and TRBJ2-1; no firm D call. CDR1 is MNHNS, CDR2 SASEGT, per germline. This CDR3 is 16 amino acids long. Deletions cut 4 bases from V and 7 bases from J, with 20 bases between. CDR3 loop: CASSGYRASVRNEQFF. The CDR3 region has the DNA TGTGCCAGCAGTGGTTACCGGGCCTCAGTGAGGAATGAGCAGTTCTTC.

The chain is built from TRBV9 and TRBJ1-2; 10 bases are shared with TRBD1. Looked up from germline, CDR1 is SGDLS and CDR2 is YYNGEE. The CDR3 is made up of 15 amino acids. J was trimmed by 4 bases and V by 3 bases; bases with no gene match: 6. CDR3 bases: TGTGCCAGCAGCGCCTACGGGACAGGGGCCTATGGCTACACCTTC. The encoded protein is CASSAYGTGAYGYTF. The entire variable domain, with the rest obtained from reference TRBV9 and TRBJ1-2, is as follows: DSGVTQTPKHLITATGQRVTLRCSPRSGDLSVYWYQQSLDQGLQFLIQYYNGEERAKGNILERFSAQQFPDLHSELNLSSLELGDSALYFCASSAYGTGAYGYTFGSGTRLTVV.

This CDR3 reads CASSLEGGTEAFF. The DNA of the CDR3 is TGTGCCAGCAGCTTAGAAGGGGGCACTGAAGCTTTCTTT. This sequence joins TRBV16 and TRBJ1-1; D may be TRBD1 (6 bases). The CDR3 spans 13 residues. The ends were cut back, 5 bases at V and 4 bases at J, with 11 bases in the middle. From germline, CDR1 is KGHSY and CDR2 FQNENV.

The chain is built from TRBV12-3 or TRBV12-4 and TRBJ1-1; D gene unclear. The CDR3 covers 13 residues. Trimming left V 6 bases short and J 3 bases short, with 11 bases between. CDR3 sequence reads: CASSPMTDTEAFF. DNA of the CDR3: TGTGCCAGCAGCCCGATGACGGACACTGAAGCTTTCTTT.